This T cell receptor (beta chain) was captured in a study of T cell repertoires in cytomegalovirus infection. Study at large: Peptides in the study included HLA-C-restricted and HLA-B-restricted CMV epitopes. Through public TCR beta signatures, both CMV infection and matching HLA type were indicated.

From germline, CDR1 is ENHRY and CDR2 SYGVKD. V lost 2 bases and J 6 bases, leaving 14 bases between the germline ends. The CDR3 has 15 residues. Study findings and constraints: CMV carriers with the relevant HLA were identified by cumulative public TCR beta family frequency. HLA-C-restricted CMV clonotypes gave the most frequent clonotype in two of eight donors.

This clonotype was seen only a few times. The antigen is not known. TCRdb independently ran MiXCR on the reads; one entry per CDR3 protein. Of approximately 910,000 distinct CDR3 sequences listed, 25% to 40% are singletons. The sample here was cultured CD8+ T cells from PBMCs, taken from culture after CMV antigen stimulation. The TCR sequence derives from a human donor in good health (CMV status not recorded). Some clones in this sample may be carry-over from other donors' samples. This chain connects TRBV10-3 to TRBJ2-1, with D perhaps matching TRBD1 or TRBD2 (5 bases each). The CDR3 region is CAISETGGRFNEQFF. The CDR3 DNA follows: TGTGCCATCAGTGAGACAGGAGGTCGATTCAATGAGCAGTTCTTC.